This is a list of T cell receptor beta chains from one sample in a study of T cell responses to AZD1222 COVID-19 vaccine. TCRdb's copy holds only in-frame clones and misses some; the assay was immunoSEQ multiplex PCR. The sample holds fewer than 200,000 clones, almost 95% seen once. The sequences come from peripheral blood, collected on day 0 of AZD1222 vaccination. These receptors all come from an adult in good health. Each CDR3 is given with its conserved first and last residue. The D gene is left open where the match is weak. Where a row states a size, it is once, few, many or the class of an expanded clone; other rows omit it.

cdr3_aa | cdr3_nt | j_call | clone_size | d_call | v_call
CATREPATNEKLFF | TGTGCCACCAGAGAACCTGCAACTAATGAAAAACTGTTTTTT | TRBJ1-4 | - | - | TRBV15
CASSSAYEQYF | TGTGCCAGCAGCTCGGCCTACGAGCAGTACTTC | TRBJ2-7 | few | - | TRBV7-9
CASSSTTGTGGSPLHF | TGTGCCAGCAGCTCGACGACCGGGACAGGGGGTTCACCCCTCCACTTT | TRBJ1-6 | - | TRBD1 | TRBV9
CASSQEGADSNQPQHF | TGTGCCAGCAGCCAAGAGGGAGCAGATAGCAATCAGCCCCAGCATTTT | TRBJ1-5 | - | - | TRBV4-2
CASSQDYGGTPDLANEQFF | TGTGCCAGCAGCCAAGATTACGGAGGTACCCCCGACTTGGCGAATGAGCAGTTCTTC | TRBJ2-1 | few | - | TRBV4-2
CASSFTGGPTDTQYF | TGCGCCAGCAGCTTTACAGGGGGTCCCACAGATACGCAGTATTTT | TRBJ2-3 | - | TRBD1 | TRBV5-1
CASSQVQNTEAFF | TGTGCCAGCAGCCAAGTACAGAACACTGAAGCTTTCTTT | TRBJ1-1 | - | - | TRBV3-1/TRBV3-2
CASSQAYRAIDYGYTF | TGTGCCAGCAGCCAGGCCTACAGGGCGATTGACTATGGCTACACCTTC | TRBJ1-2 | - | - | TRBV3-1/TRBV3-2
CASSLADRGPQHF | TGTGCCAGCAGCTTAGCAGATCGTGGGCCCCAGCATTTT | TRBJ1-5 | - | - | TRBV11-2
CASSHQGLAGGIEWTQYF | TGTGCCAGCAGCCACCAGGGACTAGCGGGGGGTATAGAGTGGACCCAGTACTTC | TRBJ2-5 | - | TRBD2 | TRBV3-1/TRBV3-2
CASSKWDGANYGYTF | TGTGCCAGCAGCAAATGGGACGGTGCTAACTATGGCTACACCTTC | TRBJ1-2 | - | - | TRBV7-2
CSVEGRLNTEAFF | TGCAGCGTTGAGGGACGCCTGAACACTGAAGCTTTCTTT | TRBJ1-1 | - | - | TRBV29-1
CASSSGTIYEQYF | TGTGCCAGCAGCTCTGGGACAATCTACGAGCAGTACTTC | TRBJ2-7 | - | - | TRBV7-9
CAIRDTGDTQYF | TGTGCCATCCGGGACACAGGAGATACGCAGTATTTT | TRBJ2-3 | - | - | TRBV27
CASSRDRDQPQHF | TGTGCCAGCAGTCGAGACAGGGATCAGCCCCAGCATTTT | TRBJ1-5 | - | TRBD1 | TRBV12-3/TRBV12-4
CASSRTGYNSPLHF | TGTGCCAGCAGTCGGACAGGCTATAATTCACCCCTCCACTTT | TRBJ1-6 | - | TRBD1 | TRBV27
CASSGQTNEQFF | TGTGCCAGCAGCGGACAGACAAATGAGCAGTTCTTC | TRBJ2-1 | - | - | TRBV6-5
CASSRTRDSYEQYF | TGTGCCAGCAGCCGAACCAGGGACTCCTACGAGCAGTACTTC | TRBJ2-7 | - | - | TRBV9
CASTPGTLNTEAFF | TGTGCCTCGACGCCGGGCACTCTGAACACTGAAGCTTTCTTT | TRBJ1-1 | - | - | TRBV30
CASSQDLQLLSNQPQHF | TGCGCCAGCAGCCAAGATCTTCAGCTTCTTAGCAATCAGCCCCAGCATTTT | TRBJ1-5 | - | - | TRBV4-3
CASSEAAGGVPYEQYF | TGTGCCAGCAGTGAAGCCGCTGGTGGGGTACCCTACGAGCAGTACTTC | TRBJ2-7 | once | - | TRBV2
CSAALGQKNEKLFF | TGCAGCGCCGCCCTGGGACAGAAGAATGAAAAACTGTTTTTT | TRBJ1-4 | - | TRBD1 | TRBV29-1
CASSLSTEAFF | TGTGCCAGCAGTTTATCCACTGAAGCTTTCTTT | TRBJ1-1 | - | - | TRBV28
CASSLVGSTAHQPQHF | TGTGCCAGCAGCTTGGTTGGCTCCACAGCTCATCAGCCCCAGCATTTT | TRBJ1-5 | - | - | TRBV5-8
CASSQDERTEAFF | TGCGCCAGCAGCCAAGACGAGAGGACTGAAGCTTTCTTT | TRBJ1-1 | - | - | TRBV4-1
CASSPWDRLEAFF | TGTGCCAGTAGTCCCTGGGACAGACTTGAAGCTTTCTTT | TRBJ1-1 | - | TRBD1 | TRBV19
CASAPIRGANYGYTF | TGTGCCAGCGCCCCGATACGGGGAGCTAACTATGGCTACACCTTC | TRBJ1-2 | - | - | TRBV13
CASSEDRVRSYGYTF | TGTGCCAGCAGTGAAGACCGAGTCCGGAGCTATGGCTACACCTTC | TRBJ1-2 | - | - | TRBV6-1
CATSDQDRDTGELFF | TGTGCCACCAGTGATCAGGACAGGGACACCGGGGAGCTGTTTTTT | TRBJ2-2 | once | TRBD1 | TRBV24-1
CASSVGAGEAFF | TGTGCCAGTAGTGTCGGGGCAGGCGAAGCTTTCTTT | TRBJ1-1 | - | - | TRBV19
CASSLDGEKLFF | TGTGCCAGCAGCTTGGACGGGGAAAAACTGTTTTTT | TRBJ1-4 | - | - | TRBV5-6
CASSLGRRLNTEAFF | TGCGCCAGCAGCCTAGGGAGACGGTTGAACACTGAAGCTTTCTTT | TRBJ1-1 | once | - | TRBV5-1
CASSSGHVNEKLFF | TGTGCCAGCAGCTCCGGACACGTTAATGAAAAACTGTTTTTT | TRBJ1-4 | - | - | TRBV7-9
CASSSPPGRSSGNTIYF | TGTGCCAGCAGTTCACCCCCCGGACGGAGCTCTGGAAACACCATATATTTT | TRBJ1-3 | - | - | TRBV28
CATRDVYGYTF | TGTGCCACCCGGGACGTCTATGGCTACACCTTC | TRBJ1-2 | - | - | TRBV27
CAISTGPSQPQHF | TGTGCCATCAGTACGGGACCCAGTCAGCCCCAGCATTTT | TRBJ1-5 | - | - | TRBV10-3
CASSHPGEGTEAFF | TGTGCCAGCAGCCATCCGGGAGAGGGCACTGAAGCTTTCTTT | TRBJ1-1 | - | - | TRBV3-1/TRBV3-2
CASSLRSHQPQHF | TGTGCCAGCAGCTTAAGATCACATCAGCCCCAGCATTTT | TRBJ1-5 | - | - | TRBV7-2
CASSFRQRDHNYGYTF | TGTGCCAGCAGCTTCCGACAAAGGGATCATAACTATGGCTACACCTTC | TRBJ1-2 | - | - | TRBV5-8
CASSEFQQREAFF | TGTGCCAGCAGTGAATTTCAACAGCGTGAAGCTTTCTTT | TRBJ1-1 | - | - | TRBV25-1
CASSYTTGAVGELFF | TGTGCCAGCAGTTACACGACAGGGGCTGTCGGGGAGCTGTTTTTT | TRBJ2-2 | - | TRBD1 | TRBV6-5
CASSPRDGTAEAFF | TGTGCCAGCTCACCACGAGACGGGACAGCGGAAGCTTTCTTT | TRBJ1-1 | - | TRBD1 | TRBV18
CASSQEGQRNYGYTF | TGCGCCAGCAGCCAAGAGGGACAGAGGAACTATGGCTACACCTTC | TRBJ1-2 | - | TRBD1 | TRBV4-1
CASSPSEGTHNYGYTF | TGTGCCAGCTCACCAAGTGAGGGAACGCATAACTATGGCTACACCTTC | TRBJ1-2 | once | - | TRBV18
CASSFSVPGKGTEAFF | TGTGCCAGCAGTTTCTCGGTGCCAGGGAAGGGGACTGAAGCTTTCTTT | TRBJ1-1 | - | - | TRBV27
CASSLYPSGSYEQYF | TGTGCCAGCAGCTTGTACCCTAGCGGGAGCTACGAGCAGTACTTC | TRBJ2-7 | - | TRBD2 | TRBV5-8
CASSWRQGRQETQYF | TGTGCCAGCAGCTGGCGTCAGGGACGGCAAGAGACCCAGTACTTC | TRBJ2-5 | - | - | TRBV7-8
CASSPRQGMNYGYTF | TGTGCCAGCAGCCCACGACAGGGAATGAACTATGGCTACACCTTC | TRBJ1-2 | - | TRBD1 | TRBV7-2
CASRVSGLRANEKLFF | TGTGCCAGCAGGGTTTCGGGGCTTAGGGCTAATGAAAAACTGTTTTTT | TRBJ1-4 | - | - | TRBV6-6
CASSLYEGGGYTF | TGTGCCAGCAGCTTATACGAGGGAGGTGGCTACACCTTC | TRBJ1-2 | once | - | TRBV7-3
CASSQEGQLNTEAFF | TGCGCCAGCAGCCAAGAGGGCCAGCTGAACACTGAAGCTTTCTTT | TRBJ1-1 | once | - | TRBV4-1
CASSPYTEAFF | TGTGCCAGCAGCCCTTACACTGAAGCTTTCTTT | TRBJ1-1 | - | - | TRBV7-9
CASSNNGGNEQFF | TGTGCCAGTAGTAATAACGGGGGGAATGAGCAGTTCTTC | TRBJ2-1 | - | TRBD2 | TRBV19
CASSLLAGVNTEAFF | TGTGCCAGCAGTTTATTGGCAGGGGTGAACACTGAAGCTTTCTTT | TRBJ1-1 | - | - | TRBV27
CATNPGPPGYQSETQYF | TGTGCCACCAACCCTGGGCCTCCAGGGTATCAGTCAGAGACCCAGTACTTC | TRBJ2-5 | medium-sized | - | TRBV24-1
CASSPPGTGNYGYTF | TGTGCCAGCAGCCCTCCCGGGACAGGCAACTATGGCTACACCTTC | TRBJ1-2 | - | TRBD1 | TRBV3-1/TRBV3-2
CATSDSRQAATSTGELFF | TGTGCCACCAGTGATTCCCGACAGGCCGCTACGTCGACCGGGGAGCTGTTTTTT | TRBJ2-2 | - | - | TRBV24-1
CASSLVGLDAYEQYF | TGTGCCAGCAGCTTGGTGGGACTAGACGCCTACGAGCAGTACTTC | TRBJ2-7 | once | TRBD2 | TRBV5-6
CASSQDLYRDHEQYF | TGTGCCAGCAGCCAAGATCTCTACAGGGACCACGAGCAGTACTTC | TRBJ2-7 | - | - | TRBV14
CASSQGQGNQPQHF | TGCGCCAGCAGCCAGGGACAGGGGAATCAGCCCCAGCATTTT | TRBJ1-5 | - | TRBD1 | TRBV5-1